Listed below are T cell receptor beta chains from one sample, sequenced in a study of Ad26.COV2.S vaccination and SARS-CoV-2 variants. Sequencing used immunoSEQ multiplex PCR; TCRdb keeps in-frame clones, though not all of them. This sample has 330,000 or so clones, with around 90% found just once. Sample: peripheral blood, taken in a trial of Ad26.COV2.S vaccine versus placebo. These receptors came from a person aged 18 to 65 who received the Ad26.COV2.S COVID-19 vaccine or a placebo. Each CDR3 is given with its conserved first and last residue. Each record gives: D gene, clone size, V gene, J gene, CDR3 protein. D genes are given only for firm matches. Expanded clones get a size class; other rows say once, few or many, or leave the size out.

d_gene: NA; abundance: NA; v_gene: TRBV19; j_gene: TRBJ1-3; CDR3aa: CASSLAAGNTIYF
d_gene: NA; abundance: once; v_gene: TRBV6-6; j_gene: TRBJ1-5; CDR3aa: CASSYTAGVGNQPQHF
d_gene: NA; abundance: NA; v_gene: TRBV12-3/TRBV12-4; j_gene: TRBJ1-1; CDR3aa: CAVTRTVEAFF
d_gene: NA; abundance: NA; v_gene: TRBV7-2; j_gene: TRBJ2-1; CDR3aa: CASSPLGGSYNEQFF
d_gene: NA; abundance: NA; v_gene: TRBV18; j_gene: TRBJ1-1; CDR3aa: CASSPTPGAGATEAFF
d_gene: TRBD2; abundance: NA; v_gene: TRBV11-2; j_gene: TRBJ2-2; CDR3aa: CASSFGLAGGTNTGELFF
d_gene: NA; abundance: NA; v_gene: TRBV6-6; j_gene: TRBJ2-1; CDR3aa: CAAVGSVVYNEQFF
d_gene: NA; abundance: NA; v_gene: TRBV5-1; j_gene: TRBJ2-3; CDR3aa: CASSLAGGYTQYF
d_gene: TRBD1; abundance: NA; v_gene: TRBV19; j_gene: TRBJ1-1; CDR3aa: CASSFVGQGTEAFF
d_gene: NA; abundance: NA; v_gene: TRBV18; j_gene: TRBJ1-1; CDR3aa: CASSPLENLSNTEAFF
d_gene: NA; abundance: few; v_gene: TRBV7-9; j_gene: TRBJ1-4; CDR3aa: CASSPGATNEKLFF
d_gene: NA; abundance: NA; v_gene: TRBV6-5; j_gene: TRBJ1-2; CDR3aa: CASRPLTGSTYGYTF
d_gene: NA; abundance: NA; v_gene: TRBV28; j_gene: TRBJ2-3; CDR3aa: CASRKDTQYF
d_gene: NA; abundance: NA; v_gene: TRBV11-3; j_gene: TRBJ1-6; CDR3aa: CASSLGTTGSPLHF
d_gene: NA; abundance: NA; v_gene: TRBV29-1; j_gene: TRBJ1-1; CDR3aa: CSVELTTEAFF